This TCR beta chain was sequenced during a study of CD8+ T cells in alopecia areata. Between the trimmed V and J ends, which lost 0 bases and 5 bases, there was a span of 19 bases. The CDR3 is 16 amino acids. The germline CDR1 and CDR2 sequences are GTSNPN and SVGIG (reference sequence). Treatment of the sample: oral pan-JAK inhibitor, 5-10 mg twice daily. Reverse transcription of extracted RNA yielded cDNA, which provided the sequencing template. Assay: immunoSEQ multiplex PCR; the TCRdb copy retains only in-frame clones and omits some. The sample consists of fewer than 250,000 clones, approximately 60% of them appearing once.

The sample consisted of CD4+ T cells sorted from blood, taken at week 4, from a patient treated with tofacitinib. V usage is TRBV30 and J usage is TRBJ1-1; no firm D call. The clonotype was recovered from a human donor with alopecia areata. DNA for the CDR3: TGTGCCTGGAGTGTACGGGGAGGCGGACTAAGGACTGAAGCTTTCTTT. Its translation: CAWSVRGGGLRTEAFF.